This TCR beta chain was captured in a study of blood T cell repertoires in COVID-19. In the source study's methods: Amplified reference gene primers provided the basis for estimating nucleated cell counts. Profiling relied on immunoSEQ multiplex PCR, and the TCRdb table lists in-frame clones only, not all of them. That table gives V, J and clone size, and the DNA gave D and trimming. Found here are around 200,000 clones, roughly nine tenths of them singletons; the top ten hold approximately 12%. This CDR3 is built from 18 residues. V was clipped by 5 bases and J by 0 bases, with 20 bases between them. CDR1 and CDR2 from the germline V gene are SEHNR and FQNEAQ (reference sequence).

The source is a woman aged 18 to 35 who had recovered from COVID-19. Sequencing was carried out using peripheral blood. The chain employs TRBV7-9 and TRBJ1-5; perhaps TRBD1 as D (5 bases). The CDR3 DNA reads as TGTGCCAGCAGCCCCCTGAGCCTAACAGGACATAGCAATCAGCCCCAGCATTTT. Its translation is CASSPLSLTGHSNQPQHF.